This entry lists 24 T cell receptor beta chains sequenced from one sample in a study of CD8+CD57+ T cells in acquired aplastic anemia. The sequenced patients had an expansion of CD8+CD57+ cells seen by flow cytometry. The use of genomic DNA as template underpinned the TCR beta VDJ and CDR3 profiling. From the reads, TCRdb called clonotypes with MiXCR, one entry per CDR3 protein. The table includes under 250,000 distinct CDR3 sequences, about 62% detected once. The specimen was sorted CD4+, CD8+, or CD8+CD57+ T cells (not recorded which) from PBMCs. These TCRs come from a human donor with aplastic anemia.

J is TRBJ2-2 and V is TRBV20-1; 9 bases are shared with TRBD2. Germline V gives CDR1 DFQATT, CDR2 SNEGSKA (reference sequence). V was clipped by 6 bases and J by 9 bases; unmatched bases: 8. The CDR3 extends over 13 amino acids. CDR3 in DNA: TGCAGTGCCCCCGGGACTAGCTCCCGGGAGCTGTTTTTT. Its translation: CSAPGTSSRELFF.

With regard to this clonotype: Germline is not matched at one junction end, which may reflect a read error. The genes are TRBV19 and TRBJ2-4; TRBD1 or TRBD2 may be the D gene (5 bases each). In germline, CDR1 is LNHDA, CDR2 SQIVND (reference sequence). This CDR3 is 13 amino acids long. The CDR3 region has the DNA TGCGCCAGTAGTAGCGACAGCTGGGGCATTCAGTACTTC. Its translation: CASSSDSWGIQYF.

The chain uses TRBV2 and TRBJ1-1; 8 positions agree with TRBD1. In germline, CDR1 is SNHLY, CDR2 FYNNEI. V gave up 8 bases and J gave up 6 bases; unmatched junction bases: 17. The CDR3 has 16 residues. The CDR3 sequence: CASQWGQARGGPEAFF. DNA for the CDR3: TGTGCCAGCCAATGGGGACAGGCTCGAGGGGGACCTGAAGCTTTCTTT.

The V and J genes are TRBV11-3 and TRBJ2-5; 8 bases are shared with TRBD1. V lost 4 bases and J lost 4; bases outside the gene matches: 8. CDR1 is SGHNT, CDR2 YENEEA, per germline. The CDR3 sequence is 15 residues long. The CDR3 loop reads CASSSEGRGRETQYF. The CDR3 DNA reads as TGTGCCAGCAGCTCCGAGGGCAGGGGGCGAGAGACCCAGTACTTC.

About this clonotype itself: The DNA is left out, because the CDR3 cannot be placed on it with certainty; the CDR3 is given as TCRdb lists it. The gene calls are TRBV7-2 and TRBJ1-2; TRBD1 is the table's D call, not checked against the DNA. From germline, CDR1 is SGHTA and CDR2 FQGNSA. Inclusive of both ends, the CDR3 amounts to 22 amino acids. CDR3 region: CASSPISRNEQFFGPGIGGYTF.

This chain uses TRBV7-9 with TRBJ2-7; D is possibly TRBD1 (6 bases). The CDR3 totals 13 residues. Per the germline V gene, CDR1 is SEHNR and CDR2 is FQNEAQ (reference sequence). Trimming left V 5 bases short and J 6 bases short, with 14 bases between. CDR3 coding DNA: TGTGCCAGCAGCCCGATCCAGGGGAGCGAGCAGTACTTC. Its protein product is CASSPIQGSEQYF.

V gene TRBV20-1 combines with J gene TRBJ2-3; 7 nucleotides line up with TRBD2. Losses at the gene ends were 6 bases for V and 1 base for J; bases not matched to a gene: 10. CDR1 is DFQATT, CDR2 SNEGSKA, per germline (reference sequence). The CDR3 is 15 amino acids. CDR3 protein: CSAGLKAGRTDTQYF. As DNA, the CDR3 is TGCAGTGCGGGACTGAAAGCGGGGCGCACAGATACGCAGTATTTT.

In this sample, this clonotype turned up many times. The chain joins TRBV11-1 to TRBJ2-3; D is perhaps TRBD1 or TRBD2 (6 bases each). Looked up from germline, CDR1 is SGHAT and CDR2 is FQDESV (reference sequence). The CDR3 length is 19 residues. Trimming removed 1 base from V and 1 base from J, with 21 bases in between. DNA for the CDR3: TGTGCCAGCAGCTTAGGGCCTTCGGATTCGGGGGCCCGCACAGATACGCAGTATTTT. Its protein is CASSLGPSDSGARTDTQYF.

This clonotype was found once. The V call is TRBV10-3, the J call TRBJ2-3; 10 bases match TRBD2. With V trimmed by 8 bases and J by 0 bases, 14 bases remained unmatched. In germline, CDR1 is ENHRY, CDR2 SYGVKD. The CDR3 has 18 amino acids. The CDR3 loop reads CAIHTSGVPGQSTDTQYF. The CDR3, as DNA: TGTGCCATCCATACTAGCGGGGTCCCGGGACAAAGCACAGATACGCAGTATTTT.

This chain links TRBV2 with TRBJ1-5; D is unclear. V was cut by 4 bases and J by 9 bases, with 10 bases left in between. This CDR3 has 12 residues. The germline CDR1 and CDR2 sequences are SNHLY and FYNNEI. The CDR3 DNA reads TGTGCCAGCAGTGGTGAGGTTTCGCCCCAGCATTTT. Amino acid sequence: CASSGEVSPQHF.

The count of this clonotype is one. V and J are TRBV6-6 and TRBJ2-5; 9 bases fit TRBD2. Germline values: CDR1 MNHNY, CDR2 SVGAGI (reference sequence). This CDR3 contains 14 residues. V trimming: 9 bases; J trimming: 2 bases; junction bases outside the gene matches: 7. The CDR3, as DNA: TGTGCCAGTCAGACTAGCGGAATTCAAGAGACCCAGTACTTC. Translated, it gives CASQTSGIQETQYF.

This clonotype showed up many times. The chain is built from TRBV6-5 and TRBJ2-7; 8 bases fit TRBD1. With 5 bases clipped from V and 6 bases from J, the junction kept 9 bases outside the gene matches. Looked up from germline, CDR1 is MNHEY and CDR2 is SVGAGI. This CDR3 region has 14 residues. CDR3 nucleotide sequence: TGTGCCAGCAGTCAGACAGGGGAGCAAAGCGAGCAGTACTTC. Translating gives CASSQTGEQSEQYF.

The sample holds a few counts of this clonotype. V and J are TRBV7-8 and TRBJ2-5; D gene uncertain. This CDR3 spans 14 amino acids. Trimming removed 2 bases from V and 1 base from J, with 8 bases in between. The germline CDR1 and CDR2 sequences are SGHVS and FQNEAQ. As DNA, the CDR3 is TGTGCCAGCAGCTTATTCCGGGCCCAAGAGACCCAGTACTTC. Translated, it gives CASSLFRAQETQYF. Full variable domain (missing parts from reference TRBV7-8 and TRBJ2-5): GAGVSQSPRYKVAKRGQDVALRCDPISGHVSLFWYQQALGQGPEFLTYFQNEAQLDKSGLPSDRFFAERPEGSVSTLKIQRTQQEDSAVYLCASSLFRAQETQYFGPGTRLLVL.

In this sample, this clonotype turned up a few times. The rearrangement links TRBV2 to TRBJ2-3; no reliable D call. The V and J ends lost 1 base and 4 bases respectively, with 3 bases between them. Germline CDR1 is SNHLY and CDR2 is FYNNEI. This CDR3 spans 12 amino acids. Here the CDR3 DNA reads TGTGCCAGCAGTGAAGGTCCAGATACGCAGTATTTT. Protein sequence: CASSEGPDTQYF.

The CDR3 bases are TGTGCCAGCAGCCAAGCGCAGGGACCTCCTAACTATGGCTACACCTTC. Its translation: CASSQAQGPPNYGYTF. The chain employs TRBV14 and TRBJ1-2; a possible D gene is TRBD1 (5 bases). The germline V gene has CDR1 SGHDN and CDR2 FVKESK. This CDR3 is built from 16 residues. Between the trimmed V and J ends, which lost 1 base and 0 bases, there was a span of 12 bases.

The rearrangement joins TRBV6-5 to TRBJ1-1, with no clear D. Germline values: CDR1 MNHEY, CDR2 SVGAGI. The CDR3 loop spans 14 amino acids. V dropped 2 bases and J dropped 0 bases, with 7 bases sitting between them. The DNA of the CDR3 is TGTGCCAGCAGTTACCTGGGCATGAACACTGAAGCTTTCTTT. It is translated as CASSYLGMNTEAFF.

This clonotype was detected ten times or more. V and J are TRBV11-2 and TRBJ1-3; the D gene is possibly TRBD1 (5 bases). This CDR3 has 14 residues. Trimming left V 3 bases short and J 1 base short, with 7 bases between. Germline CDR1 and CDR2: SGHAT and FQNNGV. The CDR3 DNA is TGTGCCAGCAGCTTTGGGACGTCTGGAAACACCATATATTTT. Translated: CASSFGTSGNTIYF.

This clonotype was recorded at least ten times. The chain joins TRBV30 to TRBJ2-3, with D unclear. Germline CDR1 reads GTSNPN; CDR2 reads SVGIG (reference sequence). Trimming took off 3 bases at V and 5 bases at J, with 15 bases between the two ends. The CDR3 contains 14 residues. Written as DNA, the CDR3 is TGTGCCTGGAGGCCCTCCGCGTGGGTAGATACGCAGTATTTT. Its protein is CAWRPSAWVDTQYF.

V is TRBV20-1 and J is TRBJ2-1; either TRBD1 or TRBD2 may fit D (6 bases each). V gave up 3 bases and J gave up 4 bases, with 13 bases separating them. The length of the CDR3 is 14 residues. Germline-derived CDR1 and CDR2 are DFQATT and SNEGSKA (reference sequence). The chain's CDR3 is CSARGGTDYNEQFF. Written as DNA, the CDR3 is TGCAGTGCTAGGGGGGGCACGGATTACAATGAGCAGTTCTTC.

This chain uses TRBV5-4 with TRBJ2-1; TRBD1 might be the D (6 bases). The CDR3 has 16 residues. Trimming removed 4 bases from V and 4 bases from J, with 18 bases in between. CDR1 and CDR2 from the germline V gene are SGHNT and YYREEE (reference sequence). Here the CDR3 reads CASSPGDPLSYNEQFF. As DNA, the CDR3 is TGTGCCAGCAGCCCAGGGGACCCTCTCTCGTACAATGAGCAGTTCTTC.

The chain is built from TRBV7-9 and TRBJ1-1; D call uncertain. Germline V gives CDR1 SEHNR, CDR2 FQNEAQ (reference sequence). The CDR3 is made up of 13 amino acids. Trimming removed 5 bases at V and 6 bases at J, with 13 bases between. The CDR3 loop reads CASSDSLEAEAFF. CDR3 nucleotides: TGTGCCAGCAGCGATTCTCTAGAAGCTGAAGCTTTCTTT.

In its sample, this clonotype was seen once. The chain combines TRBV7-8 with TRBJ2-1; 11 bases line up with TRBD2. The germline gives CDR1 SGHVS, CDR2 FQNEAQ. CDR3 length equals 21 residues. V shed 0 bases and J 0 bases; nucleotides not matched to a gene: 13. The CDR3 sequence: CASSLARVSGLAVSSYNEQFF. The CDR3 bases are TGTGCCAGCAGCTTAGCTAGAGTTTCGGGACTAGCGGTAAGCTCCTACAATGAGCAGTTCTTC.

V and J are TRBV6-5 and TRBJ1-6, with a possible D match to TRBD1 (6 bases). The germline V gene encodes CDR1 MNHEY and CDR2 SVGAGI. CDR3 length: 13 residues. The V end lost 4 bases, the J end lost 10 bases, and 11 bases lay between the germline ends. CDR3 bases: TGTGCCAGCAGTTCCGGTCAGGGGTCACCCCTCCACTTT. This codes for CASSSGQGSPLHF.

V gene TRBV20-1 combines with J gene TRBJ1-5; possibly TRBD1 for D (6 bases). Germline lookup yields CDR1 DFQATT and CDR2 SNEGSKA (reference sequence). This CDR3 spans 14 amino acids. V lost 1 base and J 4 bases, leaving 11 bases between the germline ends. The CDR3 bases are TGCAGTGCTAGAGGGGGGGGCAGAAATCAGCCCCAGCATTTT. Translated: CSARGGGRNQPQHF.